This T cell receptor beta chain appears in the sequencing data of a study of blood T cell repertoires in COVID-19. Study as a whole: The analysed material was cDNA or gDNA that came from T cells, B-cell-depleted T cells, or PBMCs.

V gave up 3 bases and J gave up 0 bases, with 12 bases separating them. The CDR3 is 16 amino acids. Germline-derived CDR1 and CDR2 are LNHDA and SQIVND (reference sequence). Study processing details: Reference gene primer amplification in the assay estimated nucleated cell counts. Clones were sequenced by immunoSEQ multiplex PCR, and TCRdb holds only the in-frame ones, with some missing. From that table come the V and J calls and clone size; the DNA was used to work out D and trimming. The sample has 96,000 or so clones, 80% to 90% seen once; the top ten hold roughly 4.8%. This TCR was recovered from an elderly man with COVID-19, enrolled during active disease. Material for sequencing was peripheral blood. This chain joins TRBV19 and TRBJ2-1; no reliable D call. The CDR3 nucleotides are TGTGCCAGTAGTATTTCGCCCGCGAGCTCCTACAATGAGCAGTTCTTC. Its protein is CASSISPASSYNEQFF.